This record concerns one TCR beta chain sequence. The sample belongs to a study of blood T cell repertoires in COVID-19. Authors' data handling: Nucleated cell counts were estimated from reference gene primer amplification. Method: immunoSEQ multiplex PCR; TCRdb's copy keeps in-frame clones and lacks some. Clonal size and the V and J genes are those of that table, whereas D and trimming came from the DNA. The sample has some 70,000 clones; more than 70% are singletons. The CDR3 runs 15 residues. CDR1 and CDR2 (germline): MGHRA, YSYEKL. Between the trimmed V and J ends, which lost 4 bases and 6 bases, there was a span of 15 bases.

The specimen sequenced was peripheral blood. The receptor was isolated from a woman aged 60-75 years with acute or convalescent COVID-19. The chain has TRBV4-1 and TRBJ1-4, with TRBD1 as a possible D gene (6 bases). CDR3 DNA: TGCGCCAGCAGCCCACTCGGGGGGCGAGATGAAAAACTGTTTTTT. Its translation is CASSPLGGRDEKLFF.